These 20 T cell receptor beta chains originate from one sample sequenced in a study of T cell responses to AZD1222 COVID-19 vaccine. Some clones are missing from TCRdb's copy, which holds only in-frame ones; the method was immunoSEQ multiplex PCR. The table lists tens of thousands of clones, around nine tenths of them singletons. The source was peripheral blood, collected 28 days after the second AZD1222 dose. These receptors all stem from an adult who received the AZD1222 COVID-19 vaccine.

The genes are TRBV7-9 and TRBJ2-6; 8 bases align to TRBD2. This CDR3 is 16 amino acids long. The J segment lost 2 bases and the V segment lost 6 bases, leaving 6 bases of the junction unmatched. Germline CDR1 reads SEHNR; CDR2 reads FQNEAQ (reference sequence). The CDR3 DNA sequence: TGTGCCAGCAGTCTCAGCGGGGGTACTGGGGCCAACGTCCTGACTTTC. Translated: CASSLSGGTGANVLTF.

This clone has just a few counts. V gene TRBV5-1 combines with J gene TRBJ1-1, with 9 nucleotides matching TRBD1. In germline, CDR1 is SGHRS, CDR2 YFSETQ. Trimming at V came to 4 bases and at J to 3 bases, leaving 13 bases not matched to a gene. CDR3 length: 17 amino acids. CDR3 in amino acids: CASSPTGGARWDTEAFF. The CDR3 DNA reads TGCGCCAGCAGCCCCACAGGGGGCGCGCGGTGGGACACTGAAGCTTTCTTT.

The chain couples TRBV6-5 to TRBJ2-5; D may correspond to TRBD1 or TRBD2 (7 bases each). V shed 6 bases and J shed 2 bases, with 16 bases lying between them. Germline CDR1 and CDR2: MNHEY and SVGAGI. The CDR3 runs 15 residues. The CDR3 nucleotides read TGTGCCAGCAGGATGGGGACAGCGGGGCAAGAGACCCAGTACTTC. Its translation is CASRMGTAGQETQYF.

This sequence joins TRBV5-1 and TRBJ2-3; the match to TRBD1 covers 10 bases. Trimming removed 4 bases from V and 2 bases from J; junction bases left unmatched: 4. This CDR3 is 15 amino acids long. Looked up from germline, CDR1 is SGHRS and CDR2 is YFSETQ. The CDR3 loop reads CASSVGQGLTDTQYF. Written as DNA, the CDR3 is TGCGCCAGCAGCGTGGGACAGGGGCTCACAGATACGCAGTATTTT.

This clone was detected only once. This chain uses TRBV6-5 with TRBJ1-6, with 7 bases identical to TRBD1. The V gene end was trimmed by 6 bases and the J gene end by 6 bases; junction bases not matched to a gene: 2. CDR3 length: 13 residues. Germline V gene lookup returns CDR1 MNHEY and CDR2 SVGAGI. As DNA, the CDR3 is TGTGCCAGCAGAGACAGGGTTAATTCACCCCTCCACTTT. Residues: CASRDRVNSPLHF.

The chain combines TRBV7-2 with TRBJ2-1, with D hard to call. Looked up from germline, CDR1 is SGHTA and CDR2 is FQGNSA. CDR3 size: 11 residues. The V gene lost 5 bases and the J gene lost 12 bases, with 11 bases spanning the gap. CDR3 DNA sequence: TGTGCCAGCAGCCCCGCCCCGGGGCAGTTCTTC. As protein: CASSPAPGQFF.

V is TRBV28 and J is TRBJ2-5; 7 bases fit TRBD1. V was clipped by 8 bases and J by 0 bases; unmatched bases: 3. Germline values: CDR1 MDHEN, CDR2 SYDVKM. The CDR3 totals 13 residues. The CDR3 bases are TGTGCCAGCCAACAGGGGAACCAAGAGACCCAGTACTTC. It yields the protein CASQQGNQETQYF.

V usage is TRBV29-1 and J usage is TRBJ1-2; TRBD1 aligns across 8 bases. This CDR3 spans 15 amino acids. The germline V gene has CDR1 SQVTM and CDR2 ANQGSEA. J gave up 3 bases and V 7 bases, and 13 bases lay outside the gene matches. Here the CDR3 DNA reads TGCAGCGCTGATAAACCGGGACAGGCGGACTATGGCTACACCTTC. Amino acid sequence: CSADKPGQADYGYTF.

J is TRBJ2-1 and V is TRBV18, with a weak D call TRBD2 (7 bases). CDR3 length: 14 amino acids. Germline V lookup: CDR1 KGHSH, CDR2 LQKENI. Trimming took off 6 bases at V and 2 bases at J, with 11 bases between the two ends. CDR3 protein: CASSAGAAYNEQFF. The CDR3 DNA follows: TGTGCCAGCTCCGCGGGGGCGGCCTACAATGAGCAGTTCTTC.

V is TRBV12-5 and J is TRBJ2-1; weak D call: TRBD2 (6 bases). The CDR3 contains 15 residues. CDR1 and CDR2 (germline): LGHNT, FRNRAP. Trimming shortened V by 1 base and J by 7 bases, and 14 bases separated the two germline ends. The CDR3 coding sequence is TGTGCTAGTGGTTTGGAAACCCCCCGGGGGAATGAGCAGTTCTTC. This gives the protein CASGLETPRGNEQFF.

The chain carries TRBV13 and TRBJ1-2, with 8 bases matching TRBD1. Germline V gene sequence: CDR1 PRHDT, CDR2 FYEKMQ (reference sequence). This CDR3 region has 13 residues. V was pared by 5 bases and J by 7 bases, with 6 bases of the junction left unmatched. For the CDR3, the DNA is TGTGCCAGCAGCGAGACAGGGGCTGGTGGCTACACCTTC. Translating gives CASSETGAGGYTF.

CDR3 in amino acids: CASRARTREETQYF. The CDR3 region has the DNA TGTGCCAGCAGAGCCCGGACTCGGGAAGAGACCCAGTACTTC. The chain recombines TRBV2 with TRBJ2-5; possible D gene TRBD2, 5 bases. The CDR3 runs 14 residues. Germline V CDR1 and CDR2: SNHLY, FYNNEI. Trimming pared 6 bases from V and 3 bases from J, leaving 14 bases between. Full variable domain (outside the CDR3, taken from reference TRBV2 and TRBJ2-5): EPEVTQTPSHQVTQMGQEVILRCVPISNHLYFYWYRQILGQKVEFLVSFYNNEISEKSEIFDDQFSVERPDGSNFTLKIRSTKLEDSAMYFCASRARTREETQYFGPGTRLLVL.

The chain recombines TRBV19 with TRBJ1-2; D uncertain. Germline V gives CDR1 LNHDA, CDR2 SQIVND (reference sequence). With 7 bases removed from V and 8 bases from J, the gap between germline ends came to 14 bases. CDR3 length: 12 amino acids. The CDR3 nucleotides read TGTGCCAGTACCTATGGGATAGAGGGCTACACCTTC. Residues: CASTYGIEGYTF.

The genes are TRBV7-9 and TRBJ2-6, with D possibly matching TRBD2 (6 bases). The CDR3 covers 14 residues. The germline V gene has CDR1 SEHNR and CDR2 FQNEAQ (reference sequence). The germline V and J ends were trimmed by 7 bases and 4 bases, with 11 bases remaining between them. In DNA form, the CDR3 reads TGTGCCAGCATCCGGGGGTACGGGGCCAACGTCCTGACTTTC. Its protein is CASIRGYGANVLTF.

V usage is TRBV12-3 or TRBV12-4 and J usage is TRBJ2-1; D gene uncertain. The CDR3 sequence is 12 residues long. V was trimmed by 5 bases and J by 2 bases, leaving 4 bases between them. CDR3 sequence: CASSLPYNEQFF. As DNA, the CDR3 is TGTGCCAGCAGTCTCCCCTACAATGAGCAGTTCTTC.

This chain connects TRBV5-1 to TRBJ1-2; D call uncertain. Looked up from germline, CDR1 is SGHRS and CDR2 is YFSETQ. Trimming removed 0 bases from V and 7 bases from J, with 10 bases in between. The CDR3 spans 13 residues. The chain's CDR3 is CASSLAVSSGYTF. The CDR3 region has the DNA TGCGCCAGCAGCTTGGCTGTTTCTTCTGGCTACACCTTC.

The chain is built from TRBV7-9 and TRBJ1-2; D not certain. The germline V gene encodes CDR1 SEHNR and CDR2 FQNEAQ (reference sequence). This CDR3 region has 11 residues. V was pared by 4 bases and J by 5 bases, with 5 bases between. The CDR3: CASSSQYGYTF. The CDR3 nucleotides read TGTGCCAGCAGCTCTCAATATGGCTACACCTTC.

The chain employs TRBV7-3 and TRBJ2-2; unclear D gene. There are 14 residues in the CDR3. V lost 2 bases and J 0 bases, leaving 4 bases between the germline ends. Germline CDR1 reads SGHTA; CDR2 reads FQGTGA. This CDR3 reads CASSLGSNTGELFF. CDR3 nucleotide sequence: TGTGCCAGCAGCTTAGGTTCGAACACCGGGGAGCTGTTTTTT.

As concerns this clone: The same CDR3 can be traced to other DNA sequences in this sample. V is TRBV11-3 and J is TRBJ2-2, with TRBD2 identical over 9 bases. This CDR3 has 16 residues. Trimming took 11 bases from V and 3 from J; bases not matched to a gene: 13. Germline CDR1 is SGHNT and CDR2 is YENEEA. The DNA for the CDR3 is TGTGCCCGGGGGGGTGGGCGGGGGGGCGACACCGGGGAGCTGTTTTTT. Protein product: CARGGGRGGDTGELFF.

The chain employs TRBV27 and TRBJ1-6, with no clear D. The CDR3 consists of 15 residues. Germline V lookup: CDR1 MNHEY, CDR2 SMNVEV (reference sequence). V dropped 3 bases and J dropped 2 bases, with 8 bases sitting between them. In DNA, the CDR3 is TGTGCCAGCAGTTTTCAGCCAACCTATAATTCACCCCTCCACTTT. Protein sequence: CASSFQPTYNSPLHF.